This T cell receptor (beta chain) was sequenced for a study of blood T cell repertoires in COVID-19. Across the study: Spain, Italy and the United States supplied samples that represented acute and convalescent COVID-19. PBMCs, B-cell-depleted T cells, or T cells provided the cDNA or gDNA that made up the material.

With V trimmed by 3 bases and J by 9 bases, 18 bases remained unmatched. The germline CDR1 and CDR2 sequences are SGHRS and YFSETQ. This CDR3 region has 18 residues. Some clones are missing from TCRdb's copy, which holds only in-frame ones; the method was immunoSEQ multiplex PCR. The sample has about 24,000 clones, roughly 89% seen once. Sequencing was carried out using peripheral blood. The genes are TRBV5-1 and TRBJ1-6; the match to TRBD1 covers 7 bases. This receptor was identified in a human donor in a cohort sampled during active COVID-19. CDR3 DNA sequence: TGCGCCAGCAGCTGGTCTGGAACAGGGGATACCGGAATTTCACCCCTCCACTTT. It codes for CASSWSGTGDTGISPLHF.